This T cell receptor beta chain was identified during a study of T cell clonotyping in hematopoietic cell transplantation. General study results and limits: Cells were unsorted, so CD4 and CD8 contributions were not separated. Recipient TCR diversity dropped after transplant; expanded clonotypes rose from day 30 to 180.

Trimming removed 0 bases from V and 4 bases from J, with 7 bases in between. CDR3 length equals 13 residues. The germline V gene encodes CDR1 SGHRS and CDR2 YFSETQ. Notes on this clone: The antigen remains unidentified.

Sequenced by immunoSEQ multiplex PCR; TCRdb stores in-frame clones only, minus some. The repertoire consists of under 15,000 clones, with just under 85% occurring once and the leading ten covering nearly 6%. This sequence was found in a female patient in her forties or fifties who had an allogeneic stem cell transplant from a related donor, so T cells may come from the graft donor. Some clones in this sample may be carry-over from other donors' samples. The input for sequencing was PBMCs, taken 100 days after allogeneic stem cell transplant. This chain links TRBV5-1 with TRBJ2-5, with D uncertain. In DNA form, the CDR3 reads TGCGCCAGCAGCTTGGCCGAATCAGAGACCCAGTACTTC. Translation: CASSLAESETQYF.